Below, one T cell receptor beta chain is given with its context. Germline CDR1 reads SGHDT; CDR2 reads YYEEEE. J gave up 8 bases and V 2 bases, and 3 bases lay outside the gene matches. CDR3 size: 13 residues. These data come from a study of blood T cell repertoires in COVID-19. Overall study: Samples representing acute and convalescent COVID-19 were sourced from the United States, Italy and Spain.

Authors' methods: Amplified reference gene primers provided the basis for estimating nucleated cell counts. Clones were sequenced by immunoSEQ multiplex PCR, and TCRdb holds only the in-frame ones, with some missing. For V, J and clone size, that table is used; D and trimming come from the DNA. The sample yields hundreds of thousands of clones, about nine tenths seen once. Material: peripheral blood. The receptor's source is a woman in her 30s with active or convalescent COVID-19. V is TRBV5-6 and J is TRBJ2-4; TRBD1 aligns across 8 bases. The CDR3, as DNA: TGTGCCAGCAGCTTTGGACAGGGCGACATTCAGTACTTC. It codes for CASSFGQGDIQYF.